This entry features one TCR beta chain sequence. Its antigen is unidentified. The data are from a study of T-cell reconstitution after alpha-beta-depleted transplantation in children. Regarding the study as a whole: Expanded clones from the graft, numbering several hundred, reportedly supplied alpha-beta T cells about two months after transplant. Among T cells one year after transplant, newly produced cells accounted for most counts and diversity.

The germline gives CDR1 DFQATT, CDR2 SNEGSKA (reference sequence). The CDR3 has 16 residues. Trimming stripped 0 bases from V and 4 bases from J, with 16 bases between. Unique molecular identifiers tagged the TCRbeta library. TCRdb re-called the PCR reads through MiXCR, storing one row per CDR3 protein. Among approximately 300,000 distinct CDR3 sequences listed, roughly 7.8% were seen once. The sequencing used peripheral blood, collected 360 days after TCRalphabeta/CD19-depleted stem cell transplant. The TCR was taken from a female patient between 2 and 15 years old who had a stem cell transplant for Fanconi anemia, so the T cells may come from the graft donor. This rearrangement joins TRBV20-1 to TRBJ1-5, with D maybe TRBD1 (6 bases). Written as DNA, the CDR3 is TGCAGTGCTAGAGATTGGCGGTCCGGGACAAATCAGCCCCAGCATTTT. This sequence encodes CSARDWRSGTNQPQHF.